One sample yielded the 11 T cell receptor beta chains listed below, sequenced in a study of blood T cell repertoires in COVID-19 (dated by TCRdb to between 2020 and 2021). Library prep was done by the immunoSEQ multiplex PCR assay. TCRdb's version of the immuneACCESS table is confined to in-frame rearrangements and falls short of the full clone set. An unresolved V gene accounts for under half of the shortfall where checked; the remainder is of unknown origin. The sample table lists under 450,000 clones, roughly nine tenths of them with a count of one. The ten largest make up around 0.86% of the sample. The specimen was PBMCs or T cells enriched from blood (not recorded which). The receptors stem from a woman in her 40s who had been exposed to COVID-19.

This chain uses TRBV14 with TRBJ2-7; D call uncertain. CDR1 is SGHDN and CDR2 is FVKESK in the germline V gene. V gave up 4 bases and J gave up 8 bases, with 18 bases separating them. There are 14 residues in the CDR3. In DNA form, the CDR3 reads TGTGCCAGCAGCCCCGATCATGGCGGAAGAAAGCAGTACTTC. Protein: CASSPDHGGRKQYF.

This sequence joins TRBV21-1 and TRBJ2-7; TRBD2, as called in the table, went unchecked against the DNA. TRBV21-1 is a listed pseudogene. The CDR3 is 14 amino acids. The CDR3: CASSNKRTTYEQYF. CDR3 DNA sequence: TGTGCCAGCAGCAATAAGCGGACTACCTACGAGCAGTACTTC.

This chain uses TRBV19 with TRBJ1-1; TRBD1 matches at 8 bases. CDR3 length equals 15 residues. Germline CDR1 and CDR2: LNHDA and SQIVND (reference sequence). Trimming removed 4 bases from V and 5 bases from J; junction bases left unmatched: 9. For the CDR3, the DNA is TGTGCCAGTAGTACCAAAGGACAGGGCAGGACTGAAGCTTTCTTT. Residues: CASSTKGQGRTEAFF.

The rearrangement links TRBV19 to TRBJ1-2; D is unresolved. CDR1 LNHDA and CDR2 SQIVND come from the germline V gene (reference sequence). V was trimmed by 4 bases and J by 5 bases, leaving 23 bases between them. This CDR3 region has 17 residues. In nucleotides, the CDR3 is TGTGCCAGTAGTAGAGTCGGAGGACCCGCGGGAGGGTATGGCTACACCTTC. Protein sequence: CASSRVGGPAGGYGYTF.

In this sample, this clone turned up once. J is TRBJ2-1 and V is TRBV7-2, with TRBD2 matching 10 bases. The V gene end was trimmed by 2 bases and the J gene end by 2 bases; junction bases not matched to a gene: 3. Germline assignment: CDR1 SGHTA and CDR2 FQGNSA. CDR3 length: 16 amino acids. CDR3 amino acids: CASSLIAGGAYNEQFF. The CDR3 DNA reads as TGTGCCAGCAGCTTAATAGCGGGAGGAGCCTACAATGAGCAGTTCTTC.

The rearrangement uses TRBV5-6 and TRBJ1-2, with D tentatively TRBD1 (5 bases). With 5 bases removed from V and 8 bases from J, the gap between germline ends came to 10 bases. The CDR3 extends over 11 amino acids. Germline V lookup: CDR1 SGHDT, CDR2 YYEEEE. This CDR3 is CASSLRVGYTF. The CDR3 coding sequence is TGTGCCAGCAGTCTCAGGGTCGGCTACACCTTC.

V usage is TRBV7-2 and J usage is TRBJ2-1; 7 bases map to TRBD2. This CDR3 has 14 residues. CDR1 is SGHTA and CDR2 is FQGNSA in the germline V gene. The J segment lost 9 bases and the V segment lost 5 bases, leaving 10 bases of the junction unmatched. CDR3 protein: CASSTGRENSEQFF. The CDR3 DNA follows: TGTGCCAGCAGCACTGGGCGGGAGAACAGTGAGCAGTTCTTC. Combining the CDR3 with reference TRBV7-2 and TRBJ2-1 gives the whole variable domain GAGVSQSPSNKVTEKGKDVELRCDPISGHTALYWYRQSLGQGLEFLIYFQGNSAPDKSGLPSDRFSAERTGGSVSTLTIQRTQQEDSAVYLCASSTGRENSEQFFGPGTRLTVL.

This clone has just one count. The J gene is TRBJ2-3, the V gene TRBV5-8; TRBD2 matches 8 bases. CDR1 and CDR2 from the germline V gene are SGHTS and YDEGEE. The V gene end was trimmed by 2 bases and the J gene end by 2 bases; junction bases not matched to a gene: 7. The CDR3 consists of 16 residues. CDR3 sequence (DNA): TGTGCCAGCAGCTTAGGTAGCGGGGCGCTCACAGATACGCAGTATTTT. This encodes CASSLGSGALTDTQYF.

Concerning this clone itself: Other DNA sequences in the same sample also yield this CDR3. This chain joins TRBV18 and TRBJ1-3; possible D gene TRBD1, 5 bases. Trimming removed 2 bases at V and 4 bases at J, with 9 bases between. Germline values: CDR1 KGHSH, CDR2 LQKENI. This CDR3 spans 14 amino acids. In nucleotides, the CDR3 is TGTGCCAGCTCACCAACGGGGGACGGAAACACCATATATTTT. Protein sequence: CASSPTGDGNTIYF.

The CDR3 region has the DNA TGTGCCAGCAGCCCGGGGGGGCACACTGAGCAGTTCTTC. Translating it yields CASSPGGHTEQFF. V and J are TRBV7-9 and TRBJ2-1, with 8 bases lining up with TRBD2. The CDR3 spans 13 residues. From germline, CDR1 is SEHNR and CDR2 FQNEAQ (reference sequence). Trimming removed 5 bases from V and 9 bases from J; junction bases left unmatched: 6. The full variable domain, rest sourced from reference TRBV7-9 and TRBJ2-1, is DTGVSQNPRHKITKRGQNVTFRCDPISEHNRLYWYRQTLGQGPEFLTYFQNEAQLEKSRLLSDRFSAERPKGSFSTLEIQRTEQGDSAMYLCASSPGGHTEQFFGPGTRLTVL.

The rearrangement links TRBV30 to TRBJ1-3; possibly TRBD1 for D (5 bases). The CDR3 extends over 16 amino acids. Looked up from germline, CDR1 is GTSNPN and CDR2 is SVGIG (reference sequence). Deletions cut 5 bases from V and 0 bases from J, with 17 bases between. CDR3 bases: TGTGCCTGGGGGGGACTCCGCTCGTCCTCTGGAAACACCATATATTTT. Its translation: CAWGGLRSSSGNTIYF.